Below, one T cell receptor beta chain is given with its context. This clonotype showed up just once. Which antigen it targets is not known. No base quality values were provided; no much bigger clone lies one nucleotide off. One read alone lends weak support. The sample is drawn from a study of T cell repertoires in cytomegalovirus infection (dated by TCRdb to the late 2010s). With regard to the full study: Because public TCR beta signatures pointed to carriage of CMV infection together with the matching HLA type, the HLA type of each donor mattered for the analysis. What the work shows at the level of the full study, not this receptor alone: In the ex vivo response, HLA-C-restricted CMV-specific TCR beta clonotypes were dominant, and in two of eight donors the single most frequent clonotype came from this HLA-C-restricted group. Carriers of CMV infection plus the relevant HLA type were discriminated by the cumulative frequency of public TCR beta family members in the study cohort and in an independent 352-donor cohort.

CDR1 is given as DFQATT and CDR2 as SNEGSKA, both from the germline V gene (reference sequence). The CDR3 goes from the cysteine to the phenylalanine over 16 residues. This entry keeps only the CDR3 DNA: 48 bases, framed from base 1. The V end gives up 1 base and the J end 2 bases, leaving 8 bases in the junction not matched to a gene. Data came from an Illumina HiSeq 1500. TCRdb reprocessed the public reads (quality trimming at Q25 with fastp, clone calling with MiXCR) and kept in-frame beta chains. Entries are consolidated by CDR3 protein sequence, retaining the most common genes and DNA. In this sample the table shows 120,000 to 150,000 distinct CDR3 sequences, about 6.5% of which occur a single time. The ten largest clones capture approximately 18% of the sample.

The rearranged segments are TRBV20-1 and TRBJ2-5, and TRBD1 aligns with 9 junction nucleotides. Sample: PBMCs. This sequence originates from a human donor in good health (CMV status not recorded). Some clones in this sample may be carry-over from other donors' samples. The bases read TGCAGTGCTAGAGCCGCGGGACAGGGTCCTCAAGAGACCCAGTACTTC. The encoded protein is CSARAAGQGPQETQYF.